This entry lists 9 T cell receptor beta chains sequenced from one sample in a study of blood T cell repertoires in COVID-19. The repertoire was sequenced with immunoSEQ multiplex PCR; TCRdb's copy has only in-frame clones and lacks some. This sample has approximately 260,000 clones; 88% occur once, and the top ten carry 2% to 2.5%. The material sequenced was peripheral blood. The receptor set was obtained from a woman aged 40 to 50 who had recovered from COVID-19.

The table lists this clone with a few counts. The V call is TRBV18, the J call TRBJ1-6; 10 bases are shared with TRBD1. Germline V gives CDR1 KGHSH, CDR2 LQKENI. CDR3 size: 15 residues. J lost 7 bases, V lost 3 bases, and 3 bases had no gene match. The CDR3 sequence: CASSPQGQGNSPLHF. CDR3 in DNA: TGTGCCAGCTCACCCCAGGGACAGGGGAATTCACCCCTCCACTTT.

The genes are TRBV19 and TRBJ2-4; D may be TRBD2 (5 bases). Trimming cost V 1 base and J 5 bases, with 12 bases left between them. The CDR3 runs 15 residues. Germline CDR1 LNHDA, CDR2 SQIVND (reference sequence). CDR3 nucleotide sequence: TGTGCCAGTAGTATAGCGGGGTTGCCCCAAAACATTCAGTACTTC. Encoded protein: CASSIAGLPQNIQYF.

The V call is TRBV5-1, the J call TRBJ2-7; 9 bases agree with TRBD1. The CDR3 length is 14 residues. Germline V gene lookup returns CDR1 SGHRS and CDR2 YFSETQ. V lost 1 base to trimming and J lost 2 bases; unmatched junction nucleotides: 1. In DNA, the CDR3 is TGCGCCAGCAGCTTGAGGGACAGGGCCTACGAGCAGTACTTC. It codes for CASSLRDRAYEQYF.

The chain recombines TRBV5-1 with TRBJ1-3, with D possibly TRBD1 on 6 matching bases. This CDR3 region has 16 residues. Germline CDR1 SGHRS, CDR2 YFSETQ. Trimming removed 2 bases from V and 2 bases from J, with 14 bases in between. CDR3 DNA: TGCGCCAGCAGCTTTACTGCAGGGGTGGCTGGAAACACCATATATTTT. Translating it yields CASSFTAGVAGNTIYF.

This chain links TRBV28 with TRBJ2-5; possibly TRBD2 for D (7 bases). V gave up 8 bases and J gave up 5 bases, with 18 bases separating them. Germline assignment: CDR1 MDHEN and CDR2 SYDVKM. The CDR3 is made up of 14 amino acids. The CDR3 region has the DNA TGTGCCAGCGGACTGTGGGGGGGCCCGGAGACCCAGTACTTC. It is translated as CASGLWGGPETQYF.

This chain joins TRBV19 and TRBJ1-2; tentative D call: TRBD1 (6 bases). This CDR3 is built from 15 residues. Looked up from germline, CDR1 is LNHDA and CDR2 is SQIVND (reference sequence). V lost 7 bases and J 8 bases, leaving 23 bases between the germline ends. CDR3 sequence (DNA): TGTGCCAGTACCCCTAACGGGGGGGGGCACTGGGGCTACACCTTC. This sequence encodes CASTPNGGGHWGYTF.

The CDR3 bases are TGTGCCAGCAGCTCCAGGTCGCAAGGAGAGCAGTTCTTC. Amino acids: CASSSRSQGEQFF. The V and J genes are TRBV9 and TRBJ2-1; no clear D. Trimming removed 4 bases from V and 10 bases from J, with 15 bases in between. The germline gives CDR1 SGDLS, CDR2 YYNGEE. There are 13 residues in the CDR3.

The V and J genes are TRBV5-4 and TRBJ2-5; tentatively, D is TRBD2 (6 bases). This CDR3 has 14 amino acids. Trimming took 9 bases from V and 3 from J, leaving 18 bases between them. Germline CDR1 and CDR2: SGHNT and YYREEE (reference sequence). CDR3: CATSGGSQKETQYF. The CDR3 DNA is TGTGCCACCTCCGGGGGAAGCCAGAAAGAGACCCAGTACTTC.

In DNA, the CDR3 is TGTGCCAGCAGCTACCAGGGTTCGGGAAACACCATATATTTT. Its protein is CASSYQGSGNTIYF. The chain employs TRBV7-2 and TRBJ1-3, with D possibly TRBD1 on 5 matching bases. Trimming stripped 4 bases from V and 4 bases from J, with 11 bases between. The CDR3 length is 14 residues. Germline V lookup: CDR1 SGHTA, CDR2 FQGNSA.